Listed below are T cell receptor beta chains from one sample, sequenced in a study of OX40 agonist ivuxolimab in advanced cancers. Using immunoSEQ multiplex PCR, the repertoire was profiled, and TCRdb retains in-frame clones only, with some absent. The data hold 50,000 to 55,000 clones, with approximately 84% observed a single time. The specimen comprised CD4+ or CD8+ T cells sorted from blood, sampled in a trial of the OX40 agonist ivuxolimab. The receptors shown here come from an adult with an advanced solid tumor such as melanoma, head and neck, liver or kidney cancer. Each CDR3 is given with its conserved first and last residue. D genes are given only for firm matches. Clone size appears in some rows only: once, few, many, or a class for an expanded clone.

V	D	J	size	length	DNA	CDR3
TRBV5-1	NA	TRBJ1-2	once	13	TGCGCCAGCAGCGACCAGACTGCCTATGGCTACACCTTC	CASSDQTAYGYTF
TRBV11-3	NA	TRBJ2-2	once	15	TGTGCCAGCAGCTCCGGTGGTAGTTGGGCCGGGGAGCTGTTTTTT	CASSSGGSWAGELFF
TRBV6-1	NA	TRBJ1-1	NA	14	TGTGCCAGCAAGACGGGGAACAGGGTCGCTGAAGCTTTCTTT	CASKTGNRVAEAFF
TRBV7-2	NA	TRBJ2-7	NA	16	TGTGCCAGCAGCTTTCCCCCAGGGGGGAGGTCGGGTGAGCAGTACTTC	CASSFPPGGRSGEQYF
TRBV6-7	NA	TRBJ1-2	NA	15	TGTGCCAGCAGTTCTCCCTGGGACAACAACTATGGCTACACCTTC	CASSSPWDNNYGYTF
TRBV27	NA	TRBJ2-7	once	11	TGTGCCAGCAGTACAAACTACGAGCAGTACTTC	CASSTNYEQYF
TRBV2	NA	TRBJ1-1	NA	12	TGTGCCAGCAGGGTTGGATTCGCTGAAGCTTTCTTT	CASRVGFAEAFF
TRBV11-3	NA	TRBJ2-3	medium-sized	14	TGTGCCAGCAGCTTAGGGCAGTCGGCAGATACGCAGTATTTT	CASSLGQSADTQYF
TRBV12-5	NA	TRBJ2-2	NA	18	TGTGCTAGTGGTTTGGTAAAATTCCGTGGGAGGTCGGCCGGGGAGCTGTTTTTT	CASGLVKFRGRSAGELFF
TRBV9	TRBD1	TRBJ2-7	NA	15	TGTGCCAGCAGCGTCCAACAGGACAGGGGCTACGAGCAGTACTTC	CASSVQQDRGYEQYF
TRBV5-6	NA	TRBJ2-7	NA	14	TGTGCCAGCAGCTTGGGTTACCCAACCTACGAGCAGTACTTC	CASSLGYPTYEQYF
TRBV5-5	TRBD2	TRBJ2-2	NA	15	TGTGCCAGCAGCTTTGCGGGAGGAAACACCGGGGAGCTGTTTTTT	CASSFAGGNTGELFF
TRBV11-3	NA	TRBJ2-7	NA	15	TGTGCCAGCAGCTTAGGAGGTGGTCGCTCCTACGAGCAGTACTTC	CASSLGGGRSYEQYF
TRBV5-1	NA	TRBJ2-3	few	15	TGCGCCAGCAGCTTGACTCGGCCGATCACAGATACGCAGTATTTT	CASSLTRPITDTQYF
TRBV6-6	TRBD2	TRBJ2-7	NA	14	TGTGCCAGCAGTCCACTAGCGGGAGCCTACGAGCAGTACTTC	CASSPLAGAYEQYF
TRBV7-3	NA	TRBJ2-5	NA	11	TGTGCCAGCAGCTTAGCTGAGACCCAGTACTTC	CASSLAETQYF
TRBV18	NA	TRBJ2-5	NA	13	TGTGCCAGCTCACCATCAGGTGAAGAGACCCAGTACTTC	CASSPSGEETQYF
TRBV5-8	NA	TRBJ2-1	once	12	TGTGCCAGCCTCCAGGGGATCGATGAGCAGTTCTTC	CASLQGIDEQFF
TRBV27	TRBD1	TRBJ2-7	few	14	TGTGCCAGCAGCCCCCCGGACAGGGGTAGGGAGCAGTACTTC	CASSPPDRGREQYF
TRBV10-2	NA	TRBJ2-3	NA	11	TGCGCCAGCAGCGGCTTCGATACGCAGTATTTT	CASSGFDTQYF
TRBV7-9	NA	TRBJ2-2	NA	14	TGTGCCAGCAGAAGGACTGCGAACACCGGGGAGCTGTTTTTT	CASRRTANTGELFF
TRBV2	TRBD2	TRBJ2-1	once	16	TGTGCCAGCAGTAAGGGACTAGCGGGACCAGGTAGTGAGCAGTTCTTC	CASSKGLAGPGSEQFF
TRBV7-6	NA	TRBJ2-1	NA	17	TGTGCCAGCAGCTCCATGCCCCAGGGGTCCCTCTACAATGAGCAGTTCTTC	CASSSMPQGSLYNEQFF
TRBV11-1	NA	TRBJ2-1	few	11	TGTGCCAGCAGCTTCCACAATGAGCAGTTCTTC	CASSFHNEQFF
TRBV5-1	NA	TRBJ2-4	NA	16	TGCGCCAGCAGTTGGGACCGCGTTATAGCCAAAAACATTCAGTACTTC	CASSWDRVIAKNIQYF
TRBV6-5	NA	TRBJ2-2	once	14	TGTGCCAGCAGTTATAGGGGGAACACCGGGGAGCTGTTTTTT	CASSYRGNTGELFF